Detailed here is one TCR beta chain. The antigen remains unidentified. This sample was taken from a study of CD8 T cells in Susac syndrome. Study conclusions and caveats: TCR sequencing and HLA analysis covered a relatively small number of individuals.

CD8+ and CD4+ T cells were negatively isolated; TEMRA cells were FACS-enriched. With random hexamers, reverse transcription was performed on about 0.45 to 1 ug of RNA. By means of immunoSEQ multiplex PCR, TCR beta CDR3 spanning 54 Vbeta and 13 Jbeta underwent amplification. Using its own MiXCR run on the immunoSEQ multiplex PCR reads, TCRdb lists one record per CDR3 protein. The sample lists about 430,000 distinct CDR3 sequences, around 85% seen once, with roughly 0.11% in the top ten. The germline V gene encodes CDR1 SGHNT and CDR2 YYREEE (reference sequence). CDR3 length: 15 amino acids. J lost 1 base, V lost 5 bases, and 5 bases had no gene match.

The receptor comes from a human donor with multiple sclerosis. The rearrangement links TRBV5-4 to TRBJ2-1; 8 bases are shared with TRBD2. Material for sequencing was CD8+ T cells from PBMCs. CDR3: CASRQRGGSYNEQFF. CDR3 DNA sequence: TGTGCCAGCAGGCAACGGGGGGGGTCCTACAATGAGCAGTTCTTC.